These 18 T cell receptor beta chains share one sample of origin, sequenced in a study of cytomegalovirus exposure and HLA in healthy donors. It was with 60 Vbeta and 13 Jbeta primers that the PCR ran. Method: immunoSEQ multiplex PCR; TCRdb's copy keeps in-frame clones and lacks some. The sample includes 77,000 or so clones, around 83% of them seen just once. Material: PBMCs. These receptors were obtained from a man between 70 and 80 years old in good health and CMV-seropositive.

V gene TRBV5-4 combines with J gene TRBJ2-1; TRBD1 agrees at 9 bases. Per the germline V gene, CDR1 is SGHNT and CDR2 is YYREEE (reference sequence). J lost 10 bases, V lost 3 bases, and 11 bases had no gene match. The CDR3 covers 15 residues. CDR3 coding DNA: TGTGCCAGCAGCTCGACCGGGACAGGGCGAGGGGAGCAGTTCTTC. Protein: CASSSTGTGRGEQFF. The full variable domain, completed using reference TRBV5-4 and TRBJ2-1, is ETGVTQSPTHLIKTRGQQVTLRCSSQSGHNTVSWYQQALGQGPQFIFQYYREEENGRGNFPPRFSGLQFPNYSSELNVNALELDDSALYLCASSSTGTGRGEQFFGPGTRLTVL.

This clone appeared once. The chain recombines TRBV4-1 with TRBJ2-5; D remains unclear. V shed 0 bases and J shed 5 bases, with 10 bases lying between them. Looked up from germline, CDR1 is MGHRA and CDR2 is YSYEKL. This CDR3 has 14 residues. The CDR3, as DNA: TGCGCCAGCAGCCAAGATCAGTCCAGGGAGACCCAGTACTTC. Translating it yields CASSQDQSRETQYF.

This chain connects TRBV9 to TRBJ2-7; 11 nucleotides match TRBD2. This CDR3 region has 15 residues. CDR1 and CDR2 (germline): SGDLS, YYNGEE. Unmatched junction bases numbered 6, after V lost 4 bases and J lost 3 bases. As DNA, the CDR3 is TGTGCCAGCAGCACCGGACTAGCGGGTTTCTACGAGCAGTACTTC. Amino acids: CASSTGLAGFYEQYF.

The DNA of the CDR3 is TGTGCCACCAGCAGAGAAGCGGGACGGATCCCTGGGGCCAACGTCCTGACTTTC. Protein: CATSREAGRIPGANVLTF. The chain employs TRBV15 and TRBJ2-6; 7 nucleotides match TRBD2. V trimming: 0 bases; J trimming: 2 bases; junction bases outside the gene matches: 7. The CDR3 runs to 18 residues. Germline values: CDR1 LNHNV, CDR2 YYDKDF (reference sequence).

Here the CDR3 DNA reads TGCGCCAGCAGCTTGGCAGGGGGCGCAGATACGCAGTATTTT. Translated, it gives CASSLAGGADTQYF. The chain joins TRBV5-1 to TRBJ2-3; the match to TRBD1 covers 8 bases. Germline lookup yields CDR1 SGHRS and CDR2 YFSETQ. The trim removed 0 bases at V and 4 bases at J, leaving 1 base unmatched. CDR3 size: 14 residues.

The V call is TRBV5-1, the J call TRBJ2-7, with TRBD2 matching 11 bases. CDR3 length: 15 residues. J was trimmed by 7 bases and V by 4 bases; bases with no gene match: 10. In germline, CDR1 is SGHRS, CDR2 YFSETQ. CDR3 nucleotide sequence: TGCGCCAGCAGCGCATCCGGGACTAGCGGAACAGAGCAGTACTTC. This codes for CASSASGTSGTEQYF.

The V and J genes are TRBV10-2 and TRBJ2-7; TRBD2 is a possible D gene (6 bases). CDR3 length: 14 amino acids. Deletions cut 11 bases from V and 6 bases from J, with 23 bases between. Per the germline V gene, CDR1 is WSHSY and CDR2 is SAAADI. CDR3 sequence (DNA): TGCGCCGCCTCCCCCGGCGGGGCGGCCCCCGAGCAGTACTTC. Protein: CAASPGGAAPEQYF.

V usage is TRBV10-3 and J usage is TRBJ2-1, with TRBD2 identical over 7 bases. This CDR3 has 12 residues. The ends lost 3 bases at V and 10 bases at J; junction bases unmatched: 3. Germline values: CDR1 ENHRY, CDR2 SYGVKD. The chain's CDR3 is CAISDGTTEQFF. CDR3 in DNA: TGTGCCATCAGTGATGGGACTACCGAGCAGTTCTTC.

This chain uses TRBV6-5 with TRBJ1-1; D gene unclear. Trimming took 11 bases from V and 6 from J, leaving 7 bases between them. This CDR3 has 9 residues. From germline, CDR1 is MNHEY and CDR2 SVGAGI. The CDR3 bases are TGTGCCGCAGGCCCTGAAGCTTTCTTT. Translating it yields CAAGPEAFF.

The chain has TRBV7-2 and TRBJ2-5; TRBD1 agrees at 7 bases. Trimming removed 6 bases from V and 4 bases from J; junction bases left unmatched: 8. Germline CDR1 SGHTA, CDR2 FQGNSA. The CDR3 loop spans 14 amino acids. DNA of the CDR3: TGTGCCAGCAGTTCCACAGGGGCGCGAGAGACCCAGTACTTC. Translated, it gives CASSSTGARETQYF.

The V call is TRBV5-3, the J call TRBJ2-1, with TRBD2 as a possible D gene (6 bases). TRBV5-3 is an open reading frame whose function is uncertain. The CDR3 covers 15 residues. V lost 3 bases, J lost 3 bases, and 13 bases lay in between. The CDR3: CARSYPGLLYNEQFF. The DNA of the CDR3 is TGTGCCAGAAGCTACCCGGGACTTCTCTACAATGAGCAGTTCTTC.

This chain uses TRBV6-5 with TRBJ2-7; possibly TRBD2 for D (5 bases). Germline V gene lookup returns CDR1 MNHEY and CDR2 SVGAGI. The CDR3 loop spans 13 amino acids. Trimming left V 8 bases short and J 2 bases short, with 13 bases between. DNA of the CDR3: TGTGCCAGCTCGGGAACTTTTCCCTACGAGCAGTACTTC. It specifies CASSGTFPYEQYF.

The V call is TRBV28, the J call TRBJ1-5; D ambiguous. The CDR3 consists of 15 residues. Trimming shortened V by 2 bases and J by 4 bases, and 12 bases separated the two germline ends. Germline V gene lookup returns CDR1 MDHEN and CDR2 SYDVKM. In DNA form, the CDR3 reads TGTGCCAGCAGTTTAGGTGTCGGAGAAAATCAGCCCCAGCATTTT. This translates into CASSLGVGENQPQHF. Complete variable domain (other parts from reference TRBV28 and TRBJ1-5): DVKVTQSSRYLVKRTGEKVFLECVQDMDHENMFWYRQDPGLGLRLIYFSYDVKMKEKGDIPEGYSVSREKKERFSLILESASTNQTSMYLCASSLGVGENQPQHFGDGTRLSIL.

CDR3 bases: TGCAGCGTTGAAGAGGGACAGGGGAGGGATACGCAGTATTTT. Translated: CSVEEGQGRDTQYF. This rearrangement joins TRBV29-1 to TRBJ2-3; 10 nucleotides match TRBD1. The CDR3 consists of 14 residues. The V and J ends lost 0 bases and 6 bases, in that order; junction bases with no gene match: 3. Germline CDR1 and CDR2: SQVTM and ANQGSEA.

The J gene is TRBJ2-7, the V gene TRBV11-2, with D perhaps matching TRBD2 (6 bases). Germline assignment: CDR1 SGHAT and CDR2 FQNNGV. The CDR3 loop spans 18 amino acids. Trimming removed 3 bases at V and 0 bases at J, with 21 bases between. The CDR3: CASSFNTRQGLSSYEQYF. In DNA, the CDR3 is TGTGCCAGCAGCTTTAATACCCGGCAGGGACTGAGCTCCTACGAGCAGTACTTC.

V is TRBV28 and J is TRBJ1-1, with D possibly being TRBD1 (6 bases). The germline V and J ends were trimmed by 1 base and 4 bases, with 13 bases remaining between them. CDR1 MDHEN and CDR2 SYDVKM come from the germline V gene. CDR3 size: 15 residues. The CDR3 bases are TGTGCCAGCAGTTTATTGGAGGGGGGGGCCACTGAAGCTTTCTTT. It codes for CASSLLEGGATEAFF.

The chain combines TRBV28 with TRBJ2-7; tentatively, D is TRBD2 (6 bases). Trimming pared 6 bases from V and 5 bases from J, leaving 11 bases between. The CDR3 extends over 12 amino acids. Germline CDR1 and CDR2: MDHEN and SYDVKM. The CDR3 sequence is CASREGWNEQYF. DNA of the CDR3: TGTGCCAGCAGGGAGGGATGGAACGAGCAGTACTTC.

The chain joins TRBV7-9 to TRBJ2-3; TRBD2 agrees at 7 bases. V lost 7 bases to trimming and J lost 2 bases; unmatched junction nucleotides: 9. Germline V gives CDR1 SEHNR, CDR2 FQNEAQ (reference sequence). This CDR3 is 15 amino acids long. The CDR3 DNA reads TGTGCCAGCACCCGGGGGACTACAGACACAGATACGCAGTATTTT. Residues: CASTRGTTDTDTQYF.